This TCR beta chain was captured in a study of post-analysis software for immune sequencing data (dated by TCRdb to about 2015). With respect to the entire study: Relapsing-remitting, secondary progressive and progressive-relapsing multiple sclerosis were recorded as disease courses, and subtype annotation was lacking for some patients. A subset of samples was prepared in parallel using single-end sample barcoding, then pooled and co-amplified after Illumina adapter ligation. The multiple sclerosis patient repertoires were compared with around ten previously published healthy control repertoires from donors aged roughly 6 to 27 years. On the study overall, not on this receptor specifically: Several TRBV segments, including TRBV5-6, TRBV5-1 and TRBV20-1, were significantly more frequent in patients than controls. The control group was slightly older than the multiple sclerosis patient group. Normalized Chao1 diversity was significantly lower in multiple sclerosis patients than controls, suggesting substantial peripheral T-cell clonal expansion. Direct clustering with F measure showed strong co-clustering of samples prepared in the same batch, prompting a batch-effect correction.

The library was built by means of PCR. TCRdb lists the instrument as Illumina HiSeq 2500. To reduce PCR and sequencing biases, unique molecular identifiers were built into the TCR beta cDNA libraries. Approximately 500,000 cDNA molecules were obtained per 1 to 10 million input T cells, so each molecule approximated one T cell. The patient libraries were prepared and sequenced with the same protocol used for the earlier healthy control dataset. Within a given batch, samples were prepared together, multiplexed and sequenced on the same HiSeq lane. The published analysis was carried out like this. Raw barcoded reads were processed with MIGEC, and single-read molecular identifier groups were discarded before consensus assembly and CDR3 extraction. VDJtools was used for post-analysis of the clonotype tables, and diversity was normalized by down-sampling every dataset to the size of the smallest sample. In repertoire overlap clustering, CDR3 amino acid sequences, but not nucleotide sequences, were matched to correct batch-related cross-sample contamination. Using fastp trimming at Q25 and MiXCR clonotype assembly, TCRdb reanalyzed the public sequencing data and kept in-frame beta chains. Rows are unified per CDR3 protein, each entry keeping the most common DNA and genes. TCRdb, rather than the study authors, made the V and J calls. This sample is represented by 450,000 or so distinct CDR3 sequences; under 55% of them were singletons. The top ten constitute 9% to 14% of the sample.

Trimming takes 6 bases from V and 5 bases from J, and the germline ends sit 30 bases apart. Its CDR3 holds 19 amino acids, cysteine through phenylalanine. Only the CDR3 DNA is retained, 57 bases long and in frame from the first base. From a lookup of the germline V gene, CDR1 and CDR2 are MDHEN and SYDVKM. On this clonotype: Its antigen is unknown. No base qualities exist here, and no much larger clone lies one base off it.

To demonstrate the VDJtools post-analysis software, TCR beta repertoires were profiled from the peripheral blood of about a dozen young patients with multiple sclerosis. Multiple sclerosis patients were children and adolescents aged roughly 6 to 16 years. This receptor was taken from a girl aged 10 to 17 with multiple sclerosis. The chain employs TRBV28 and TRBJ2-3; the D segment may tentatively be TRBD1 or TRBD2, each giving 5 matched bases. The sequenced sample was blood. The bases read TGTGCCAGCAGCCCGCTATTAGTAAAGGGAGAGAGGGGAAAAGATACGCAGTATTTT. Translated, it reads CASSPLLVKGERGKDTQYF.